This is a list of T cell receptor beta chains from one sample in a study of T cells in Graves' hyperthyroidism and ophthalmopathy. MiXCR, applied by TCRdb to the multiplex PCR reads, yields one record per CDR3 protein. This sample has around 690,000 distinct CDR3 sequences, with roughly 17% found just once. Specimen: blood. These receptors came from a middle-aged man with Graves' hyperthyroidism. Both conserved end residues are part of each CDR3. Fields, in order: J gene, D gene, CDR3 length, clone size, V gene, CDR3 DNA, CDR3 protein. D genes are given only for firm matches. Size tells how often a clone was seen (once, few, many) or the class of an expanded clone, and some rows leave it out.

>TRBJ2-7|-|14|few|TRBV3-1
TGTGCCAGCAGCCAACCTACCCCCCTCGCCGAGCAGTACTTC
CASSQPTPLAEQYF
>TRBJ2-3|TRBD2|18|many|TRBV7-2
TGTGCCAGCAGCTTGCGTAGACTAGCGGGAGTGGGTACAGATACGCAGTATTTT
CASSLRRLAGVGTDTQYF
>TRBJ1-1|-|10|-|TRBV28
TGTGCCAGCAGTTTCCTGTCAGCTTTCTTT
CASSFLSAFF
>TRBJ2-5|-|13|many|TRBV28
TGTGCCAGCAGTTCAGGGGTGGGAGAGACCCAGTACTTC
CASSSGVGETQYF
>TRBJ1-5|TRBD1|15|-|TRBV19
TGTGCCAGTAGGGACAGGGGCGGCGGCAATCAGCCCCAGCATTTT
CASRDRGGGNQPQHF
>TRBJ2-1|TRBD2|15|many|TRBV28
TGTGCCAGCAGCGGACTAGCGGGAAGAAACAATGAGCAGTTCTTC
CASSGLAGRNNEQFF
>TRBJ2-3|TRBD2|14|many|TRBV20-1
TGCAGTGCTAGAGCGGCGGGAGAGGGCGATACGCAGTATTTT
CSARAAGEGDTQYF
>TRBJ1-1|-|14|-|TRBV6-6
TGTGCCAGCAGTTACGGAAGGAGGGAGACTGAAGCTTTCTTT
CASSYGRRETEAFF
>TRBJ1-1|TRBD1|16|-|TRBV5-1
TGCGCCAGCAGCTTGGAGCCCGGGACAGGGAGGACTGAAGCTTTCTTT
CASSLEPGTGRTEAFF
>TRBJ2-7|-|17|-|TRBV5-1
TGCGCCAGCAGCTTTTCTCTGAGGGACCGCAGCTCCTACGAGCAGTACTTC
CASSFSLRDRSSYEQYF
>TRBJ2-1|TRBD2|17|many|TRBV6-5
TGTGCCAGCAGTTACTCGCCGCGGGAGGGCCCCTACAATGAGCAGTTCTTC
CASSYSPREGPYNEQFF
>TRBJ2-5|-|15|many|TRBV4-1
TGCGCCAGCAGCCAAATGGGGCAGGGGCAAGAGACCCAGTACTTC
CASSQMGQGQETQYF
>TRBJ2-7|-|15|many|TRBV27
TGTGCCAGCAGTCCGAGAGGGGGTTTGGGCCTCGAGCAGTACTTC
CASSPRGGLGLEQYF
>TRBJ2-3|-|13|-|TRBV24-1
TGTGCCACCAGTCGAACTAGCACAGATACGCAGTATTTT
CATSRTSTDTQYF
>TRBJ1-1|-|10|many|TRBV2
TGTGCCAACGGGTGGGCTGAAGCTTTCTTT
CANGWAEAFF
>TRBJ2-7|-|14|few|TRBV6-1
TGTGCCAGCAGGAACCACCTTGCTTCCTACGAGCAGTACTTC
CASRNHLASYEQYF
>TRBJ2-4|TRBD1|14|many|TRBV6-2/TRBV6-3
TGTGCCAGCAGCTTTACAGGGGGTATGGACATTCAGTACTTC
CASSFTGGMDIQYF
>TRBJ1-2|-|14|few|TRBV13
TGTGCCAGCAGCCCGGGGAACGGGGGCGTTGGCTACACCTTC
CASSPGNGGVGYTF
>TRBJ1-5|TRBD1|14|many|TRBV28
TGTGCCAGCCATTCACAGGGGGGTCGGCAGCCCCAGCATTTT
CASHSQGGRQPQHF
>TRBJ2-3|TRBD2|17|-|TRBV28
TGTGCCAGCAGTCCAATGAAGGGACTAGCGATAACAGATACGCAGTATTTT
CASSPMKGLAITDTQYF